This TCR beta chain was found in a study of cytomegalovirus exposure and HLA in healthy donors. Study as a whole: In an earlier analysis, approximately 120 million unique TCR beta sequences were found from some 200 million T cells. General study results and limits: Most TCR sequences were rare, but some public TCRs occurred in many donors. Researchers catalogued under 200 TCR beta chains as cytomegalovirus-associated.

Researchers ran the PCR with 60 Vbeta and 13 Jbeta primers. Produced via immunoSEQ multiplex PCR; TCRdb's table is partial and in-frame only. Here the sample spans some 110,000 clones, over 60% being singletons. As for this clone: As yet, its antigen is unknown.

CDR1 LGHNA and CDR2 YSLEER come from the germline V gene. The CDR3 is made up of 15 amino acids. Trimming at V came to 4 bases and at J to 8 bases, leaving 8 bases not matched to a gene. The chain couples TRBV4-3 to TRBJ2-2, with 9 bases lining up with TRBD1. Sequenced input: PBMCs. This clonotype originated in a woman aged 55-69 years in good health and CMV-seropositive. DNA of the CDR3: TGCGCCAGCAGCCGGGACAGGGATTTCTCTGGGGAGCTGTTTTTT. It yields the protein CASSRDRDFSGELFF.